This entry lists 10 T cell receptor beta chains sequenced from one sample in a study of cytomegalovirus exposure and HLA in healthy donors. PCR amplification relied on 60 Vbeta primers (plus 13 Jbeta primers). Using immunoSEQ multiplex PCR, the repertoire was profiled, and TCRdb retains in-frame clones only, with some absent. The sample comprises 150,000 to 200,000 clones, 80% of which are singletons, and roughly 14% rests with the top ten. Sample: PBMCs. The receptors originated from a woman in her forties in good health and CMV-seronegative.

CDR3 amino acids: CASTDSNGGEQYF. For the CDR3, the DNA is TGTGCCAGCACCGACTCCAACGGAGGGGAGCAGTACTTC. The chain links TRBV2 to TRBJ2-5; TRBD2 might be the D (6 bases). Germline V gives CDR1 SNHLY, CDR2 FYNNEI. Trimming pared 7 bases from V and 11 bases from J, leaving 20 bases between. The CDR3 contains 13 residues.

The V and J genes are TRBV7-2 and TRBJ2-3, with 8 bases identical to TRBD2. Trimming took 2 bases from V and 2 from J; bases not matched to a gene: 9. The CDR3 length is 17 residues. Germline CDR1 and CDR2: SGHTA and FQGNSA. CDR3 nucleotides: TGTGCCAGCAGCTTACAAACTAGCGGCTTTAACACAGATACGCAGTATTTT. Amino acid sequence: CASSLQTSGFNTDTQYF.

V usage is TRBV18 and J usage is TRBJ1-4; the match to TRBD1 covers 7 bases. Unmatched junction bases numbered 13, after V lost 4 bases and J lost 8 bases. This CDR3 region has 16 residues. CDR1 and CDR2 from the germline V gene are KGHSH and LQKENI. CDR3 sequence (DNA): TGTGCCAGCTCACAAACGGCCGACAGGGTCGAAGAAAAACTGTTTTTT. It codes for CASSQTADRVEEKLFF.

The CDR3 region has the DNA TGCAGCGGTGACTCGGGCACCGGGGAGCTGTTTTTT. It translates to CSGDSGTGELFF. The chain joins TRBV29-1 to TRBJ2-2, with D hard to call. Germline CDR1 reads SQVTM; CDR2 reads ANQGSEA. Trimming stripped 7 bases from V and 4 bases from J, with 10 bases between. This CDR3 is built from 12 residues.

The chain joins TRBV7-3 to TRBJ2-7; the D is unclear. The CDR3 totals 13 residues. V was trimmed by 2 bases and J by 7 bases, leaving 12 bases between them. The germline CDR1 and CDR2 sequences are SGHTA and FQGTGA. CDR3 bases: TGTGCCAGCAGCTTACTGGTCTCTACGGAGCAGTACTTC. It encodes CASSLLVSTEQYF. Combining the CDR3 with reference TRBV7-3 and TRBJ2-7 gives the whole variable domain GAGVSQTPSNKVTEKGKYVELRCDPISGHTALYWYRQSLGQGPEFLIYFQGTGAADDSGLPNDRFFAVRPEGSVSTLKIQRTERGDSAVYLCASSLLVSTEQYFGPGTRLTVT.

V is TRBV7-2 and J is TRBJ1-2; no clear D. V dropped 5 bases and J dropped 4 bases, with 14 bases sitting between them. Germline CDR1 and CDR2: SGHTA and FQGNSA. The CDR3 runs to 14 residues. CDR3 DNA sequence: TGTGCCAGCAGCCTACAGAATTTGGGCTATGGCTACACCTTC. Translated: CASSLQNLGYGYTF.

The rearrangement links TRBV11-3 to TRBJ1-2, with a weak D call TRBD1 (6 bases). Trimming cost V 5 bases and J 2 bases, with 9 bases left between them. The V gene's germline CDR1 is SGHNT and CDR2 YENEEA. This CDR3 contains 13 residues. The CDR3 protein is CASSPTGNYGYTF. The CDR3, as DNA: TGTGCCAGCAGCCCTACAGGGAACTATGGCTACACCTTC.

The rearrangement links TRBV18 to TRBJ1-1; the match to TRBD1 covers 7 bases. The germline V gene has CDR1 KGHSH and CDR2 LQKENI. V gave up 1 base and J gave up 5 bases; unmatched junction bases: 7. The CDR3 spans 15 residues. CDR3 residues: CASSPQGATGTEAFF. CDR3 DNA sequence: TGTGCCAGCTCACCACAGGGGGCCACGGGGACTGAAGCTTTCTTT.

V is TRBV7-2 and J is TRBJ2-2, with 7 bases lining up with TRBD2. Trimming cost V 0 bases and J 5 bases; bases outside gene matches: 9. The germline V gene encodes CDR1 SGHTA and CDR2 FQGNSA. The length of the CDR3 is 17 residues. In DNA form, the CDR3 reads TGTGCCAGCAGCTTAGCGGGGCCGGGACTACATACCGGGGAGCTGTTTTTT. Encoded protein: CASSLAGPGLHTGELFF.

This rearrangement joins TRBV5-1 to TRBJ2-3; tentatively, D is TRBD2 (6 bases). Per the germline V gene, CDR1 is SGHRS and CDR2 is YFSETQ. V was shortened by 0 bases and J by 1 base, with 9 bases between the two germline ends. CDR3 size: 15 residues. In nucleotides, the CDR3 is TGCGCCAGCAGCTTGGACGGGACTGGCACAGATACGCAGTATTTT. Its translation: CASSLDGTGTDTQYF.